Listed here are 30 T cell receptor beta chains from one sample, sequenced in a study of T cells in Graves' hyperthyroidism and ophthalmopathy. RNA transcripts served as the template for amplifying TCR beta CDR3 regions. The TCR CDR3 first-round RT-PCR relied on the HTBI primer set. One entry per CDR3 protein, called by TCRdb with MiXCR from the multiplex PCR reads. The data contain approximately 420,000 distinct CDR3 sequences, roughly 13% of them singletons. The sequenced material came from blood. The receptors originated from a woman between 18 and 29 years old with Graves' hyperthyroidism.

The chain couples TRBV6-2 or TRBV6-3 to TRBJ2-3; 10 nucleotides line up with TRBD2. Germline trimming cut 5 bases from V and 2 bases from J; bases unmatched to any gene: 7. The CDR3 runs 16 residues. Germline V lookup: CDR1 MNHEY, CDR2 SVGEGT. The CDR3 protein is CASSHLAGDNTDTQYF. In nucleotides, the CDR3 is TGTGCCAGCAGTCATCTAGCGGGGGACAACACAGATACGCAGTATTTT.

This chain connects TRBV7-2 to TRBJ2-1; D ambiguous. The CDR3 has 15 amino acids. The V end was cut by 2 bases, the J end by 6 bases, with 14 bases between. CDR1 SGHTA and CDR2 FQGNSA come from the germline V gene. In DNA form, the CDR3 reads TGTGCCAGCAGCTTATTCGGGCTTTCGGTCAATGAGCAGTTCTTC. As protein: CASSLFGLSVNEQFF.

The CDR3 is CASKPTSGATRFF. The CDR3 nucleotides read TGTGCCAGCAAACCAACTAGCGGGGCGACACGGTTCTTC. V is TRBV6-2 or TRBV6-3 and J is TRBJ2-1; 10 nucleotides line up with TRBD2. This CDR3 is built from 13 residues. V was clipped by 7 bases and J by 15 bases; unmatched bases: 12. The germline gives CDR1 MNHEY, CDR2 SVGEGT.

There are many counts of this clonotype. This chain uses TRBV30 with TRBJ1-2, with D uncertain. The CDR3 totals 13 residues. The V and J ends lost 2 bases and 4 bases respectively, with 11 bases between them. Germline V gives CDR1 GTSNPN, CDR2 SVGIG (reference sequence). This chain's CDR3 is CAWSPTDPYGYTF. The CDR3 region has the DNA TGTGCCTGGAGTCCGACCGACCCCTATGGCTACACCTTC.

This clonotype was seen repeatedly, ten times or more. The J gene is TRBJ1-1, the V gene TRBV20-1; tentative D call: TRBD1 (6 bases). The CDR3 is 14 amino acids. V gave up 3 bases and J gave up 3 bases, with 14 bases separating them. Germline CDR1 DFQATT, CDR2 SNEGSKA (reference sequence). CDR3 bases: TGCAGTGCTAGTGCGTCGTCAGGGGACACTGAAGCTTTCTTT. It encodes CSASASSGDTEAFF.

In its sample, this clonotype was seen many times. CDR3: CASSFFVRFCNEQFF. CDR3 coding DNA: TGTGCCAGCAGCTTTTTTGTGCGTTTTTGCAATGAGCAGTTCTTC. The J gene is TRBJ2-1, the V gene TRBV7-3; D call uncertain. Germline loops: CDR1 SGHTA, CDR2 FQGTGA. V shed 3 bases and J shed 6 bases, with 15 bases lying between them. CDR3 length equals 15 residues.

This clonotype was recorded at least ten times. CDR3 in amino acids: CASRATSGDTDTQYF. DNA of the CDR3: TGCGCCAGCAGGGCCACTAGCGGAGACACAGATACGCAGTATTTT. The gene calls are TRBV5-1 and TRBJ2-3; 8 nucleotides line up with TRBD2. The CDR3 length is 15 residues. Germline V lookup: CDR1 SGHRS, CDR2 YFSETQ. Unmatched junction bases numbered 7, after V lost 5 bases and J lost 2 bases.

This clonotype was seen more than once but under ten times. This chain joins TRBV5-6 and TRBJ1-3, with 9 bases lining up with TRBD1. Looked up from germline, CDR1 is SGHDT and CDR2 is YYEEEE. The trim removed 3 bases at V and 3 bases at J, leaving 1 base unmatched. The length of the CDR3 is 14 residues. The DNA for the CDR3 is TGTGCCAGCAGCTACAGGGGGCATGGAAACACCATATATTTT. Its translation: CASSYRGHGNTIYF.

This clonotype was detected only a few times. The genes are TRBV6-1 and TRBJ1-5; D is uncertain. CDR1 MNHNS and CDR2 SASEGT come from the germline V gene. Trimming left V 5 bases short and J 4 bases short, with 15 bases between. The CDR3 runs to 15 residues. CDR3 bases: TGTGCCAGCAGTTATAGCGGATCGGGAAATCAGCCCCAGCATTTT. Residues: CASSYSGSGNQPQHF.

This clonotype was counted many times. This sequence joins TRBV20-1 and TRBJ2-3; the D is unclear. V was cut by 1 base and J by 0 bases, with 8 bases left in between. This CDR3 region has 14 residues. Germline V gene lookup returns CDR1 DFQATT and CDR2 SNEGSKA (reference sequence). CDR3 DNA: TGCAGTGCTAGAGTGGCGACTAGCACAGATACGCAGTATTTT. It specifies CSARVATSTDTQYF.

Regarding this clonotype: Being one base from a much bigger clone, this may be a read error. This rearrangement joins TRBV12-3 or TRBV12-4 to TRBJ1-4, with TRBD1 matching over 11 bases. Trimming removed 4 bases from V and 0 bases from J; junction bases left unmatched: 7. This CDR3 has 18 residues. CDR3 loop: CASSSWGQGDATNEKLFF. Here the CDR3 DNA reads TGTGCCAGCAGTTCGTGGGGACAGGGGGATGCAACTAATGAAAAACTGTTTTTT.

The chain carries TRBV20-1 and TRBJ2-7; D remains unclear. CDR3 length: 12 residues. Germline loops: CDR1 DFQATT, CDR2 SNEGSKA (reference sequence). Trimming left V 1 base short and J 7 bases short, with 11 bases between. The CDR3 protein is CSARGEKNEQYF. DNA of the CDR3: TGCAGTGCTAGAGGAGAAAAAAATGAGCAGTACTTC.

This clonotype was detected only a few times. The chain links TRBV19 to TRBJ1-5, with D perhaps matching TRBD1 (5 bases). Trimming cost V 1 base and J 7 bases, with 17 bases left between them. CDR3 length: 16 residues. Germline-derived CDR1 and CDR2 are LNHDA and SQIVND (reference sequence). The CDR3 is CASSIVPDSASQPQHF. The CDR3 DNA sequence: TGTGCCAGTAGTATAGTCCCTGACAGTGCCAGCCAGCCCCAGCATTTT.

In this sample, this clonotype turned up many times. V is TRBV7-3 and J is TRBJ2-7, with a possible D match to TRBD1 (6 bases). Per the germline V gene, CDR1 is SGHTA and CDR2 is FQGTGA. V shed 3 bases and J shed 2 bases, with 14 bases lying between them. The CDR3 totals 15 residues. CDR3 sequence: CASSLSGRGAYEQYF. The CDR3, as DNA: TGTGCCAGCAGCTTGAGCGGCAGGGGAGCCTACGAGCAGTACTTC. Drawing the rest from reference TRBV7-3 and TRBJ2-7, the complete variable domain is GAGVSQTPSNKVTEKGKYVELRCDPISGHTALYWYRQSLGQGPEFLIYFQGTGAADDSGLPNDRFFAVRPEGSVSTLKIQRTERGDSAVYLCASSLSGRGAYEQYFGPGTRLTVT.

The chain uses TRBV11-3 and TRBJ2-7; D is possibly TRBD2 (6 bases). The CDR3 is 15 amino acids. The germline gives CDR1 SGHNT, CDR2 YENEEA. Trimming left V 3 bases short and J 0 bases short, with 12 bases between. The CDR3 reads CASSFSGLSSYEQYF. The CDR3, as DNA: TGTGCCAGCAGCTTTAGCGGACTGAGCTCCTACGAGCAGTACTTC.

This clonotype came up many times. CDR3 in DNA: TGCAGTGCTAGAGATCAGGGGGGACGGACTGAAGCTTTCTTT. Its translation: CSARDQGGRTEAFF. The chain recombines TRBV20-1 with TRBJ1-1; 7 bases fit TRBD1. The CDR3 covers 14 residues. From germline, CDR1 is DFQATT and CDR2 SNEGSKA (reference sequence). J lost 5 bases, V lost 0 bases, and 6 bases had no gene match.

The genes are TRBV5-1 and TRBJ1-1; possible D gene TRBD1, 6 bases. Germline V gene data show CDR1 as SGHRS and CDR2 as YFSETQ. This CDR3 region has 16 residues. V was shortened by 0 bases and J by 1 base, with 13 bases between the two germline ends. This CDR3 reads CASSLASSRGNTEAFF. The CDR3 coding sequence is TGCGCCAGCAGCTTGGCGTCCTCCAGGGGGAACACTGAAGCTTTCTTT.

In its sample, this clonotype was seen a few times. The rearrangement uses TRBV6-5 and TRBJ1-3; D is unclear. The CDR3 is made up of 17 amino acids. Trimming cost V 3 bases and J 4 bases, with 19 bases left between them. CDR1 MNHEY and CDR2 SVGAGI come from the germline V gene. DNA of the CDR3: TGTGCCAGCAGTTATAGGGTCCCAGGAAGGAAAGGAAACACCATATATTTT. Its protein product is CASSYRVPGRKGNTIYF.

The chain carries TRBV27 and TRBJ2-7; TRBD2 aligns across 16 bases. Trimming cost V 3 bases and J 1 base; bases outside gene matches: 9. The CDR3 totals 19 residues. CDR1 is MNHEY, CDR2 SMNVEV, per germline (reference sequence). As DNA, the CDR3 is TGTGCCAGCAGTTTTATGGGACTAGCGGGAGGGCCGGGATCCTACGAGCAGTACTTC. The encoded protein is CASSFMGLAGGPGSYEQYF.

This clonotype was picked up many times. The CDR3 DNA reads as TGTGCCAGCAGTGGACAGTCGAACACTGAAGCTTTCTTT. It codes for CASSGQSNTEAFF. The V gene is TRBV6-1, the J gene TRBJ1-1; TRBD1 is a possible D gene (5 bases). CDR3 size: 13 residues. The germline V gene encodes CDR1 MNHNS and CDR2 SASEGT. V lost 4 bases and J 1 base, leaving 7 bases between the germline ends.

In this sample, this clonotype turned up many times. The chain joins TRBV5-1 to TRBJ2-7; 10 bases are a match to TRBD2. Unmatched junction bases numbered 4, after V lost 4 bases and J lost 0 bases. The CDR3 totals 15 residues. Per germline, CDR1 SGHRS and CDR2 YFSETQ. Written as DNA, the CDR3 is TGCGCCAGCAGCAAGGGACTAGCGCTCTCCTACGAGCAGTACTTC. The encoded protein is CASSKGLALSYEQYF.

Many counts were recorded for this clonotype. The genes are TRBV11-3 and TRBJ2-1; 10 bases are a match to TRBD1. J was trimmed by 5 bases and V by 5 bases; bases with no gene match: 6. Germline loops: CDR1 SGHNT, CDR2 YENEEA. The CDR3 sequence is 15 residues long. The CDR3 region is CASSRGQGMDNEQFF. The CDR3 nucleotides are TGTGCCAGCAGCCGGGGACAGGGGATGGACAATGAGCAGTTCTTC.

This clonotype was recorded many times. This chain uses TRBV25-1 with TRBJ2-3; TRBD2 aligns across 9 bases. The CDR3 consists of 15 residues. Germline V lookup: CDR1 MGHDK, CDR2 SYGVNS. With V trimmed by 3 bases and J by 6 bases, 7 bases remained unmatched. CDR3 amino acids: CASSELTSGGDTQYF. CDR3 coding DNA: TGTGCCAGCAGTGAGTTGACTAGCGGTGGGGATACGCAGTATTTT.

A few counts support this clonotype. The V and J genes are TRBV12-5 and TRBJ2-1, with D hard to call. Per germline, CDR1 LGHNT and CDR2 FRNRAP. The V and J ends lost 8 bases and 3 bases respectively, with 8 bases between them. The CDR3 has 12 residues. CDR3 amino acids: CASPQLYNEQFF. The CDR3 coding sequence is TGTGCTAGTCCCCAGCTCTACAATGAGCAGTTCTTC.

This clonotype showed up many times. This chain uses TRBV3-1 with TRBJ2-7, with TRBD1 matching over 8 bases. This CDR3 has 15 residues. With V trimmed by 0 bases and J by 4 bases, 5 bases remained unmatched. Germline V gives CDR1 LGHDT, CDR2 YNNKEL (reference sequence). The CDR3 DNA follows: TGTGCCAGCAGCCAAGATCTGGGGACAGGATACGAGCAGTACTTC. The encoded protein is CASSQDLGTGYEQYF.

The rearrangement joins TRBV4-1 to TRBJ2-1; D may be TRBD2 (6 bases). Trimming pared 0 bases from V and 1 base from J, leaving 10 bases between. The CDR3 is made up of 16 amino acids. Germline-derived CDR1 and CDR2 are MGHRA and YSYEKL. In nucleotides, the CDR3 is TGCGCCAGCAGCCAAGAATCCGGGAGATCCTACAATGAGCAGTTCTTC. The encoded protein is CASSQESGRSYNEQFF.

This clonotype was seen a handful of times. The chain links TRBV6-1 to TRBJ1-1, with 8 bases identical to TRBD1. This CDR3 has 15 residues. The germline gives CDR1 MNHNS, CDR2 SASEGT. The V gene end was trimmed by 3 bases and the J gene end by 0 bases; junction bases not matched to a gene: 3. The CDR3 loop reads CASSEDRAMNTEAFF. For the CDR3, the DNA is TGTGCCAGCAGTGAGGACAGGGCGATGAACACTGAAGCTTTCTTT.

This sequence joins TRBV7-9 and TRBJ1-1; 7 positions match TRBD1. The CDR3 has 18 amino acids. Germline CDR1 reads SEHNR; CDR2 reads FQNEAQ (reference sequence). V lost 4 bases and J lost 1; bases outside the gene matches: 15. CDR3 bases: TGTGCCAGCAGCTCGTCTTTTCGCGACAGGGCGGAGAACACTGAAGCTTTCTTT. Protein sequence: CASSSSFRDRAENTEAFF.

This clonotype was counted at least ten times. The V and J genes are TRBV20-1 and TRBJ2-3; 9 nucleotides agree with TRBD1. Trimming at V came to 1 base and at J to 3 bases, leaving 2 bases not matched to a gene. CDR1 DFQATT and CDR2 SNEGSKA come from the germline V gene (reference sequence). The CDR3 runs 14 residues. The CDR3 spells CSARGTGATDTQYF. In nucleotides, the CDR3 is TGCAGTGCTAGAGGGACAGGGGCGACAGATACGCAGTATTTT.

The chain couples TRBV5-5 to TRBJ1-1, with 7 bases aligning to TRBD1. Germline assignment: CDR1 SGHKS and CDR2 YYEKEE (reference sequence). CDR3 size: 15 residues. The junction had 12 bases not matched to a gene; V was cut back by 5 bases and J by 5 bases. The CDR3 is CASSSYETGLTEAFF. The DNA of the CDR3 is TGTGCCAGCAGTTCCTACGAGACAGGGCTTACTGAAGCTTTCTTT.